Below are 20 T cell receptor beta chains sequenced from a single sample in a study of T cell responses to AZD1222 COVID-19 vaccine. Libraries were prepared by immunoSEQ multiplex PCR; TCRdb keeps only in-frame clonotypes and omits some of them. The profile shows more than 130,000 clones, around nine tenths of them singletons. The material sequenced was peripheral blood, taken on day 0 of AZD1222 vaccination. Receptors were obtained from an adult in good health.

The chain joins TRBV11-3 to TRBJ1-1; D not resolved. The CDR3 consists of 14 residues. Germline CDR1 is SGHNT and CDR2 is YENEEA. Trimming took off 5 bases at V and 7 bases at J, with 17 bases between the two ends. The DNA for the CDR3 is TGTGCCAGCAGCACAACCGGTAGGGCCTATGAAGCTTTCTTT. This sequence encodes CASSTTGRAYEAFF.

The genes are TRBV5-1 and TRBJ1-6, with 10 bases matching TRBD1. The germline V gene has CDR1 SGHRS and CDR2 YFSETQ. V gave up 4 bases and J gave up 7 bases; unmatched junction bases: 2. This CDR3 has 14 residues. The CDR3 region is CASSEGQGNSPLHF. CDR3 nucleotides: TGCGCCAGCAGCGAGGGACAGGGGAATTCACCCCTCCACTTT.

This clone was found once. The rearrangement uses TRBV5-1 and TRBJ2-1; D tentatively fits TRBD1 or TRBD2 (6 bases each). The CDR3 runs 13 residues. Trimming stripped 2 bases from V and 8 bases from J, with 11 bases between. In germline, CDR1 is SGHRS, CDR2 YFSETQ. The CDR3 spells CASSFRGGDEQFF. CDR3 sequence (DNA): TGCGCCAGCAGCTTCAGGGGAGGAGATGAGCAGTTCTTC.

The chain couples TRBV19 to TRBJ1-2, with TRBD1 identical over 7 bases. V lost 6 bases, J lost 8 bases, and 3 bases stayed unmatched. There are 11 residues in the CDR3. Per germline, CDR1 LNHDA and CDR2 SQIVND (reference sequence). CDR3: CASSDRAGYTF. The CDR3 DNA follows: TGTGCCAGTAGCGACAGGGCCGGCTACACCTTC. The whole variable domain, remainder taken from reference TRBV19 and TRBJ1-2, is DGGITQSPKYLFRKEGQNVTLSCEQNLNHDAMYWYRQDPGQGLRLIYYSQIVNDFQKGDIAEGYSVSREKKESFPLTVTSAQKNPTAFYLCASSDRAGYTFGSGTRLTVV.

The chain's CDR3 is CASSVGGALETQYF. CDR3 bases: TGTGCCAGCAGCGTAGGGGGGGCCTTAGAGACCCAGTACTTC. The rearrangement uses TRBV9 and TRBJ2-5, with D possibly being TRBD1 or TRBD2 (6 bases each). The germline V gene has CDR1 SGDLS and CDR2 YYNGEE. The length of the CDR3 is 14 residues. V lost 0 bases and J lost 4, with 10 bases in between.

V and J are TRBV6-1 and TRBJ1-2, with TRBD1 identical over 7 bases. V lost 3 bases, J lost 4 bases, and 5 bases stayed unmatched. Germline CDR1 MNHNS, CDR2 SASEGT. The CDR3 length is 14 residues. CDR3 sequence (DNA): TGTGCCAGCAGTGAGACAGGGAAAGGCTATGGCTACACCTTC. Amino acids: CASSETGKGYGYTF.

Written as DNA, the CDR3 is TGTGCCAGCAGCTCCCGGGACCTGGACTATGGCTACACCTTC. Translated: CASSSRDLDYGYTF. This chain joins TRBV11-3 and TRBJ1-2, with D tentatively TRBD1 (5 bases). The germline V gene encodes CDR1 SGHNT and CDR2 YENEEA. The CDR3 contains 14 residues. V gave up 4 bases and J gave up 3 bases, with 12 bases separating them.

This chain uses TRBV19 with TRBJ2-7; maybe TRBD2 (5 bases). CDR1 and CDR2 from the germline V gene are LNHDA and SQIVND (reference sequence). Trimming removed 5 bases from V and 5 bases from J, with 19 bases in between. The CDR3 extends over 15 amino acids. This chain's CDR3 is CASSSDRVTTNEQYF. The CDR3 bases are TGTGCCAGTAGTTCCGATAGGGTAACGACTAACGAGCAGTACTTC.

This clone was counted only a few times. The chain joins TRBV6-2 or TRBV6-3 to TRBJ2-1; 13 bases map to TRBD2. V was clipped by 0 bases and J by 4 bases; unmatched bases: 3. The germline V gene encodes CDR1 MNHEY and CDR2 SVGEGT. The CDR3 runs to 17 residues. CDR3 nucleotide sequence: TGTGCCAGCAGTTACTCCGGACTAGCGGGAGTGTACAATGAGCAGTTCTTC. Protein: CASSYSGLAGVYNEQFF.

This rearrangement joins TRBV11-3 to TRBJ1-1; maybe TRBD1 (6 bases). Trimming took off 5 bases at V and 2 bases at J, with 15 bases between the two ends. The germline gives CDR1 SGHNT, CDR2 YENEEA. CDR3 length equals 15 residues. CDR3 residues: CASSPESGANTEAFF. The CDR3 DNA reads as TGTGCCAGCAGCCCCGAGTCAGGGGCTAACACTGAAGCTTTCTTT.

The V and J genes are TRBV9 and TRBJ2-5, with D perhaps TRBD2 (5 bases). V dropped 4 bases and J dropped 2 bases, with 15 bases sitting between them. The germline V gene has CDR1 SGDLS and CDR2 YYNGEE. This CDR3 has 15 residues. CDR3 loop: CASSPYRGRQETQYF. The CDR3 nucleotides read TGTGCCAGCAGCCCCTACCGAGGGCGGCAAGAGACCCAGTACTTC. The full variable domain, in which reference TRBV9 and TRBJ2-5 provide the parts outside the CDR3, is DSGVTQTPKHLITATGQRVTLRCSPRSGDLSVYWYQQSLDQGLQFLIQYYNGEERAKGNILERFSAQQFPDLHSELNLSSLELGDSALYFCASSPYRGRQETQYFGPGTRLLVL.

This clone was detected only once. V gene TRBV11-3 combines with J gene TRBJ2-7; 8 nucleotides align to TRBD2. In germline, CDR1 is SGHNT, CDR2 YENEEA. V dropped 1 base and J dropped 2; count of bases not matched to a gene: 4. The length of the CDR3 is 15 residues. CDR3 bases: TGTGCCAGCAGCTTAGTCACGGGAGGGGCCTACGAGCAGTACTTC. This sequence encodes CASSLVTGGAYEQYF. The complete variable domain, with remaining parts taken from reference TRBV11-3 and TRBJ2-7, reads EAGVVQSPRYKIIEKKQPVAFWCNPISGHNTLYWYLQNLGQGPELLIRYENEEAVDDSQLPKDRFSAERLKGVDSTLKIQPAELGDSAVYLCASSLVTGGAYEQYFGPGTRLTVT.

The chain carries TRBV12-3 or TRBV12-4 and TRBJ2-7; D perhaps matches TRBD2 (5 bases). This CDR3 spans 12 amino acids. The ends were cut back, 7 bases at V and 6 bases at J, with 13 bases in the middle. Here the CDR3 reads CASTLRVGEQYF. In DNA form, the CDR3 reads TGTGCCAGCACTTTGAGGGTAGGCGAGCAGTACTTC.

The chain combines TRBV30 with TRBJ1-5; D not certain. The germline V and J ends were trimmed by 4 bases and 7 bases, with 14 bases remaining between them. CDR1 GTSNPN and CDR2 SVGIG come from the germline V gene (reference sequence). The CDR3 covers 13 residues. CDR3 coding DNA: TGTGCCTGGACTCCAGACCATTTGCAGCCCCAGCATTTT. This encodes CAWTPDHLQPQHF.

The V gene is TRBV1, the J gene TRBJ2-1; TRBD2 is the table's D call, not checked against the DNA. TRBV1 is a pseudogene locus. The CDR3 is 20 amino acids. The CDR3 loop reads CTSSQDRRLAGEERMNEQFF. The CDR3 DNA reads TGCACCAGCAGCCAAGATCGACGACTAGCGGGAGAAGAACGGATGAATGAGCAGTTCTTC.

The chain combines TRBV7-9 with TRBJ1-1, with a tentative D call TRBD1 (6 bases). The CDR3 has 13 amino acids. Germline V gene lookup returns CDR1 SEHNR and CDR2 FQNEAQ (reference sequence). V was cut by 7 bases and J by 1 base, with 10 bases left in between. The DNA for the CDR3 is TGTGCCAGCACCCCCAGGGGGAACACTGAAGCTTTCTTT. It is translated as CASTPRGNTEAFF.

This chain joins TRBV30 and TRBJ1-6; 9 nucleotides agree with TRBD1. Looked up from germline, CDR1 is GTSNPN and CDR2 is SVGIG (reference sequence). This CDR3 region has 14 residues. J lost 6 bases, V lost 7 bases, and 7 bases had no gene match. CDR3 coding DNA: TGTGCCTTGGGACAGGGAACCTCTAATTCACCCCTCCACTTT. Encoded protein: CALGQGTSNSPLHF. Filled out from reference TRBV30 and TRBJ1-6, the complete variable domain reads SQTIHQWPATLVQPVGSPLSLECTVEGTSNPNLYWYRQAAGRGLQLLFYSVGIGQISSEVPQNLSASRPQDRQFILSSKKLLLSDSGFYLCALGQGTSNSPLHFGNGTRLTVT.

The chain employs TRBV6-5 and TRBJ1-5; weak D call: TRBD1 (6 bases). There are 15 residues in the CDR3. V shed 0 bases and J shed 4 bases, with 10 bases lying between them. Germline V gives CDR1 MNHEY, CDR2 SVGAGI. CDR3 DNA: TGTGCCAGCAGTTACTCACGGGGGGCGAATCAGCCCCAGCATTTT. The encoded protein is CASSYSRGANQPQHF.

This chain joins TRBV27 and TRBJ1-3; D gene uncertain. From germline, CDR1 is MNHEY and CDR2 SMNVEV (reference sequence). Trimming cost V 6 bases and J 0 bases, with 15 bases left between them. CDR3 length: 16 amino acids. CDR3 bases: TGTGCCAGCAGACCCCAGCCTCAGGACTCTGGAAACACCATATATTTT. It yields the protein CASRPQPQDSGNTIYF.

The chain links TRBV5-1 to TRBJ2-2; the D gene is possibly TRBD2 (6 bases). From germline, CDR1 is SGHRS and CDR2 YFSETQ. This CDR3 comprises 16 residues. V was shortened by 6 bases and J by 2 bases, with 17 bases between the two germline ends. CDR3 residues: CASNPVTGVNTGELFF. The CDR3 bases are TGCGCCAGCAACCCAGTTACGGGGGTTAACACCGGGGAGCTGTTTTTT.